Listed below are T cell receptor beta chains from one sample, sequenced in a study of T cell repertoires in cytomegalovirus infection. MiXCR was run by TCRdb on the reads, yielding one entry per CDR3 protein. The sample holds about 900,000 distinct CDR3 sequences, about a third seen once. No antigen is known for these receptors. The starting material was cultured CD8+ T cells from PBMCs, obtained from culture after CMV antigen stimulation. These receptors originate from a human donor in good health (CMV status not recorded). Some clones in this sample may be carry-over from other donors' samples. The CDR3 runs from the conserved cysteine through the conserved F or W. Fields, in order: V gene, J gene, CDR3 protein.

V: TRBV9
J: TRBJ2-1
CDR3: CASSLIGTANNEQFF

V: TRBV19
J: TRBJ2-2
CDR3: CAIRQTGELFF

V: TRBV20-1
J: TRBJ1-3
CDR3: CSATRRVGYLAGNTIYF

V: TRBV6-6
J: TRBJ2-1
CDR3: CASSPGTSGGAWNEQFF

V: TRBV2
J: TRBJ2-5
CDR3: CASRRTGLVETQYF

V: TRBV19
J: TRBJ1-1
CDR3: CASISSGDTEAFF

V: TRBV12-3/TRBV12-4
J: TRBJ1-5
CDR3: CASSSEGGQVSNQPQHF

V: TRBV4-3
J: TRBJ2-1
CDR3: CASSQDYWYEQFF

V: TRBV7-2
J: TRBJ2-1
CDR3: CASSLAPSGDIYNEQFF

V: TRBV12-5
J: TRBJ2-5
CDR3: CASGLPGRAGETQYF

V: TRBV18
J: TRBJ2-4
CDR3: CASSPPQAKNIQYF

V: TRBV6-5
J: TRBJ2-1
CDR3: CASRLTSGGSINNEQFF

V: TRBV11-2
J: TRBJ1-1
CDR3: CASSSMDGNTEAFF

V: TRBV6-1
J: TRBJ2-3
CDR3: CASSEMARAGGKDTQYF

V: TRBV20-1
J: TRBJ1-5
CDR3: CSASNSNQPQHF

V: TRBV27
J: TRBJ2-7
CDR3: CATGDNTYEQYF

V: TRBV19
J: TRBJ2-6
CDR3: CASSIGSGANVLTF

V: TRBV23-1
J: TRBJ2-1
CDR3: CASSSPGGPEQFF

V: TRBV7-2
J: TRBJ1-3
CDR3: CASSERGQTNTIYF

V: TRBV15
J: TRBJ2-2
CDR3: CATSGGGGIRTGELFF

V: TRBV6-5
J: TRBJ2-7
CDR3: CASSSYGFSYEQYF

V: TRBV7-2
J: TRBJ2-1
CDR3: CVSSFYRDLDNEQFF

V: TRBV7-9
J: TRBJ2-3
CDR3: CASSFREGDTDTQYF

V: TRBV6-8
J: TRBJ1-1
CDR3: CASRVVGQGFTEAFF

V: TRBV5-4
J: TRBJ2-1
CDR3: CATQIAGRYNEQFF

V: TRBV12-3/TRBV12-4
J: TRBJ2-7
CDR3: CASSFGREFYEQYF

V: TRBV7-9
J: TRBJ2-1
CDR3: CASVLELLPGGTYNEQFF

V: TRBV7-6
J: TRBJ1-2
CDR3: CASSLDWGGRDGYTF

V: TRBV12-5
J: TRBJ1-4
CDR3: CASGALGTGRAKLFF

V: TRBV6-1
J: TRBJ1-1
CDR3: CASSESLATEAFF

V: TRBV24-1
J: TRBJ2-2
CDR3: CATSDRFSGTGELFF

V: TRBV6-5
J: TRBJ2-7
CDR3: CASSLTRGRYSYEQYF

V: TRBV7-9
J: TRBJ2-7
CDR3: CASSPHQGKRSYEQYF

V: TRBV12-5
J: TRBJ2-5
CDR3: CASGFGGETQYF

V: TRBV10-1
J: TRBJ2-2
CDR3: CVSSESKVSGELFF

V: TRBV15
J: TRBJ2-3
CDR3: CATSGDTQYF

V: TRBV20-1
J: TRBJ1-5
CDR3: CSTPGQGRTSNQPQHF

V: TRBV7-9
J: TRBJ2-7
CDR3: CASTRGGAYEQYF

V: TRBV2
J: TRBJ2-7
CDR3: CASNGREQYF

V: TRBV14
J: TRBJ2-1
CDR3: CASSQEVEDYNEQFF

V: TRBV2
J: TRBJ2-2
CDR3: CASLRNTGELFF